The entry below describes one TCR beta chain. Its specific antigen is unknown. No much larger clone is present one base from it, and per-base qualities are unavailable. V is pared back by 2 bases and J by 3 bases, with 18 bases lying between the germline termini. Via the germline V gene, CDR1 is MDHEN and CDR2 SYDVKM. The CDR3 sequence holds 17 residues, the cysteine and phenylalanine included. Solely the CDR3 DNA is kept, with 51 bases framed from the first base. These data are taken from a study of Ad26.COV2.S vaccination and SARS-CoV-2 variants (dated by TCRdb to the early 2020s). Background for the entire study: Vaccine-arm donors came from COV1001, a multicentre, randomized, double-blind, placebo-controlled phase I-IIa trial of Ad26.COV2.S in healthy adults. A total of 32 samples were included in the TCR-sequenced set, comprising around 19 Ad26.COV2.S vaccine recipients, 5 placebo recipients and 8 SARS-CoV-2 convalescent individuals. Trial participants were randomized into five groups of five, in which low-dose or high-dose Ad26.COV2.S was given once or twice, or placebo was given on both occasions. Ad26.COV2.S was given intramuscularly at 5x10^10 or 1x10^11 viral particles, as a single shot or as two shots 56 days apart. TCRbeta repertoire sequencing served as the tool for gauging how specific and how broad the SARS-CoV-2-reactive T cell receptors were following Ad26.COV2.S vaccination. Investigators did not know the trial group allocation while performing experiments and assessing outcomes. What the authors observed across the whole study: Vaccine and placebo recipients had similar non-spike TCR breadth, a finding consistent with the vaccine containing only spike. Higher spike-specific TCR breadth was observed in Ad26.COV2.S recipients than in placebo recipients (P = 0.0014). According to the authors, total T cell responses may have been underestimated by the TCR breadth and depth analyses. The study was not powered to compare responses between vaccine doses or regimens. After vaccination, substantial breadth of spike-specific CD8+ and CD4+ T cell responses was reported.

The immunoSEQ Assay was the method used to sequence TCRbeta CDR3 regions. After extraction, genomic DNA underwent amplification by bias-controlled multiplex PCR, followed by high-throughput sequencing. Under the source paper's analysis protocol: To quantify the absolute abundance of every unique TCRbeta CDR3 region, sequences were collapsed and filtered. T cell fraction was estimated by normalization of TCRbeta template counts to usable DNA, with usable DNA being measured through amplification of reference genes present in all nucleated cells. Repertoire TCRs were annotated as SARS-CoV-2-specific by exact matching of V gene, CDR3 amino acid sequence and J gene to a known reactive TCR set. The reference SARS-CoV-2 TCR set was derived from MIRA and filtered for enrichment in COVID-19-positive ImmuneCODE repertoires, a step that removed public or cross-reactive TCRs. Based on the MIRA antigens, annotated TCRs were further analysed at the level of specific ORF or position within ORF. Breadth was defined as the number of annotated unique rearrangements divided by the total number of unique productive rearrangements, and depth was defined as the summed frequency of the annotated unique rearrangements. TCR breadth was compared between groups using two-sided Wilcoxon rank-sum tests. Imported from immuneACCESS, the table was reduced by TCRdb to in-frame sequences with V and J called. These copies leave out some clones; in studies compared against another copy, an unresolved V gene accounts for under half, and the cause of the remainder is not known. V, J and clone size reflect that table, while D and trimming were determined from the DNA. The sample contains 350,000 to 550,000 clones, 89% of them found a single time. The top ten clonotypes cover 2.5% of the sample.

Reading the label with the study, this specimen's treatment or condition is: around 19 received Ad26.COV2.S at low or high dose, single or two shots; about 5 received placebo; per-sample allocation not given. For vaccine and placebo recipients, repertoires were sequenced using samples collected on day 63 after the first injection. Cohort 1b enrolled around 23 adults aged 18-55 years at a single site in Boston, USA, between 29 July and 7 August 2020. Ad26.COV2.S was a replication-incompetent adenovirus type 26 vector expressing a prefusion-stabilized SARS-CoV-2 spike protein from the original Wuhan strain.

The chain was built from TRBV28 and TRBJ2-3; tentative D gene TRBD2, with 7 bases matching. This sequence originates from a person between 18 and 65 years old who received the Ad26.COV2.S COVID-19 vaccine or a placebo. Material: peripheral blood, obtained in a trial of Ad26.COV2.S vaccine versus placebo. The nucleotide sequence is TGTGCCAGCAGTTTACTGGGGGGGGGCGGCCTGACAGATACGCAGTATTTT. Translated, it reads CASSLLGGGGLTDTQYF.